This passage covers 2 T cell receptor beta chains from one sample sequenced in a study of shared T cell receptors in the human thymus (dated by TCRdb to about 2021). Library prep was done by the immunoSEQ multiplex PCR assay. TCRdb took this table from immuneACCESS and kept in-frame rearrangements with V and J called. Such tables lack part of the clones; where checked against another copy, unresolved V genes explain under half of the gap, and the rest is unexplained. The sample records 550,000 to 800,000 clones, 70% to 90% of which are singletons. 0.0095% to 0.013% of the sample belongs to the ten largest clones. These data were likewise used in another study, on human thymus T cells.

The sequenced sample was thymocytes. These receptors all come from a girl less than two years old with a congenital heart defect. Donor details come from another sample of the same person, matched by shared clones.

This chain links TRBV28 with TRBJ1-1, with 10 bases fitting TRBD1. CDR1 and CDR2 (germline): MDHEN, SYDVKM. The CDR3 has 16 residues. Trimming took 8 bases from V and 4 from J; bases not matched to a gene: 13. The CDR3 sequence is CASQLPGTGVGTEAFF. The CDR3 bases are TGTGCCAGCCAACTTCCCGGGACAGGGGTTGGCACTGAAGCTTTCTTT.

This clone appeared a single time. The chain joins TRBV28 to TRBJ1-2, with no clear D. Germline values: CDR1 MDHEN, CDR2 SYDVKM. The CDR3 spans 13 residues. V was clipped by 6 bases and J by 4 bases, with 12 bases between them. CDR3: CASSTGSFYGYTF. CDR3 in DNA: TGTGCCAGCAGCACCGGGAGCTTCTATGGCTACACCTTC.